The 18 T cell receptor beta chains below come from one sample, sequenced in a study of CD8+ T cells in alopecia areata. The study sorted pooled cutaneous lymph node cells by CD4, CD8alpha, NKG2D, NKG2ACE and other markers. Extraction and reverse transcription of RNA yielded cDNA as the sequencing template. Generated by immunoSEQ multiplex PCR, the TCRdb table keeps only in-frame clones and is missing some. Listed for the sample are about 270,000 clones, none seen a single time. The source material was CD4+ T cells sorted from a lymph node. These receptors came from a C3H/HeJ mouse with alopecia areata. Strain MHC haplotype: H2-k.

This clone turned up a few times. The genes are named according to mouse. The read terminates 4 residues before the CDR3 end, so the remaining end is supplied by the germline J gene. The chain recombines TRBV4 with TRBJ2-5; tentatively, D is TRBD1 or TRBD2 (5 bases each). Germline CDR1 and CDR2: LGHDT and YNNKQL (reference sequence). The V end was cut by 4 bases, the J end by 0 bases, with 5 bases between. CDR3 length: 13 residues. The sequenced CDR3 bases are TGTGCCAGCAGCTGGGGGAACCAAGAC. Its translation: CASSWGNQD. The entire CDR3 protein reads CASSWGNQDTQYF.

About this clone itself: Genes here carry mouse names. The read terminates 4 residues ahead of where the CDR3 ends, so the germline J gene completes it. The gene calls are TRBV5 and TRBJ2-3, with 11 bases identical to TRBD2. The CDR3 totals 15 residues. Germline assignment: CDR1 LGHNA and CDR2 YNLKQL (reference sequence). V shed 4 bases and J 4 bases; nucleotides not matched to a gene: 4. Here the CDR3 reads CASSLGLGGPETLYF. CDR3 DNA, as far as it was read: TGTGCCAGCAGCCTCGGACTGGGGGGCCCAGAA.

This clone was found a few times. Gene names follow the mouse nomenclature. The CDR3 sequence is CAWSLGGGGTETLYF. CDR3 DNA (partial): TGTGCCTGGAGTCTAGGGGGGGGCGGGACAGAA. The rearrangement links TRBV31 to TRBJ2-3; TRBD2 matches 8 bases. The read terminates 4 residues ahead of where the CDR3 ends, so the germline J gene completes it. With 0 bases clipped from V and 4 bases from J, the junction kept 6 bases outside the gene matches. This CDR3 is built from 15 residues. CDR1 and CDR2 (germline): GKSSPN, SITVG. The variable domain in full, with the rest retrieved from reference TRBV31 and TRBJ2-3, is AQTIHQWPVAEIKAVGSPLSLGCTIKGKSSPNLYWYWQATGGTLQQLFYSITVGQVESVVQLNLSASRPKDDQFILSTEKLLLSHSGFYLCAWSLGGGGTETLYFGSGTRLTVL.

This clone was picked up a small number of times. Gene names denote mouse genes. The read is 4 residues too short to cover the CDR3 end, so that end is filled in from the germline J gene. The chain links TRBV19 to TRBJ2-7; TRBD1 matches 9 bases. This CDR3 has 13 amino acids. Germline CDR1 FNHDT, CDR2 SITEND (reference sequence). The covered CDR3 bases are TGTGCCAGCAGAAGGGGACAGGGATAT. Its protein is CASRRGQGY. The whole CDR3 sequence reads CASRRGQGYEQYF.

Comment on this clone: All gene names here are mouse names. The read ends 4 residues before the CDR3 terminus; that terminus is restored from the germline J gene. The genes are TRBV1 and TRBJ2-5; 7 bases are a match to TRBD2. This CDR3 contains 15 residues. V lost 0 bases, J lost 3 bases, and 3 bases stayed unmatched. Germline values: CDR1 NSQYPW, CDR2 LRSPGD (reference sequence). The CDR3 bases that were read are TGCACCTGCAGTGCAGAAGTCTGGGGGCAAGAC. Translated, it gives CTCSAEVWGQD. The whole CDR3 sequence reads CTCSAEVWGQDTQYF.

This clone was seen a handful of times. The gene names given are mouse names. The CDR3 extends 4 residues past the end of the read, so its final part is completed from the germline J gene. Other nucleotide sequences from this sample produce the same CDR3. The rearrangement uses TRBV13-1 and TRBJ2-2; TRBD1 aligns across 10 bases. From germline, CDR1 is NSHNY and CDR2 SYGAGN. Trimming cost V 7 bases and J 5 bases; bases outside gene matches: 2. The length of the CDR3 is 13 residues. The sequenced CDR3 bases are TGTGCCAGCCGGGACAGGGGAACCGGG. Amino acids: CASRDRGTG. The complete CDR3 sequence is CASRDRGTGQLYF.

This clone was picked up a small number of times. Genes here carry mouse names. The CDR3 region is CASSFLGWQDTQYF. The DNA read from the CDR3 is TGTGCCAGCAGTTTCTTGGGGTGGCAAGAC. The chain uses TRBV14 and TRBJ2-5; D perhaps matches TRBD2 (5 bases). The CDR3 end is not reached by the read, which stops 4 residues before it; the germline J gene fills it in. This CDR3 contains 14 residues. Germline loops: CDR1 SGHDT, CDR2 FRDEAV. Trimming removed 0 bases from V and 3 bases from J, with 8 bases in between.

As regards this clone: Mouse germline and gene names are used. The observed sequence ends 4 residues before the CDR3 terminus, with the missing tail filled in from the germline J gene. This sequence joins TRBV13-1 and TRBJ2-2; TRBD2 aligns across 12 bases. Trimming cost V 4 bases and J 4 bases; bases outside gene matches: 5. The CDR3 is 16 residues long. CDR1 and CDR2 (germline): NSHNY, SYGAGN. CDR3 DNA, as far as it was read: TGTGCCAGCAGTCTTGACTGGGGGGGCCGCACCGGG. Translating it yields CASSLDWGGRTG. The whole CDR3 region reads CASSLDWGGRTGQLYF.

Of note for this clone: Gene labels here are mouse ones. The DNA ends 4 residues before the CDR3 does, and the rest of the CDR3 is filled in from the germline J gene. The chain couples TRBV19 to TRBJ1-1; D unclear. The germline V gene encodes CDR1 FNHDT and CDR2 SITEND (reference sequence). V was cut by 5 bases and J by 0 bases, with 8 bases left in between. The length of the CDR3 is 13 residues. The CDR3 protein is CASSLRANTEVFF. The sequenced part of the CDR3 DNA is TGTGCCAGCAGCCTCAGAGCAAACACA. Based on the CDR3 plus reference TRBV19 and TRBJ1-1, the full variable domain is GGIITQTPKFLIGQEGQKLTLKCQQNFNHDTMYWYRQDSGKGLRLIYYSITENDLQKGDLSEGYDASREKKSSFSLTVTSAQKNEMAVFLCASSLRANTEVFFGKGTRLTVV.

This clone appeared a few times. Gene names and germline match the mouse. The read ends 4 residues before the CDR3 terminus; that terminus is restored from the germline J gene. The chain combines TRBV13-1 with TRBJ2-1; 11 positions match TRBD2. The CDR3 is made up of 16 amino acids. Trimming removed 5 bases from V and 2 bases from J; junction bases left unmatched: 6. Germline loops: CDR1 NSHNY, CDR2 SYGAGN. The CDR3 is CASRAGTGGYYAEQFF. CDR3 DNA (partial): TGTGCCAGCAGAGCCGGGACTGGGGGTTACTATGCT.

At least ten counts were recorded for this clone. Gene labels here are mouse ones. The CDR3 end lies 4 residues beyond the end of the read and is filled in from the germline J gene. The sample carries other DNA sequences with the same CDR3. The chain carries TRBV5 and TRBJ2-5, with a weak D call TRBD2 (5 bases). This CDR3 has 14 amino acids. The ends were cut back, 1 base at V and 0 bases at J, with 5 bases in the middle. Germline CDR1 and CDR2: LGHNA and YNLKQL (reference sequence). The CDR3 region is CASSQAGNQDTQYF. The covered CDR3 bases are TGTGCCAGCAGCCAAGCTGGGAACCAAGAC.

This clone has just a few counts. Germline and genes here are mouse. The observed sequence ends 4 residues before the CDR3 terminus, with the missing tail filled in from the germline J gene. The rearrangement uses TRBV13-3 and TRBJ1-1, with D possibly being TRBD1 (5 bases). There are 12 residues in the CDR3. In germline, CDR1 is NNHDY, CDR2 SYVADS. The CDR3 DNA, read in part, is TGTGCCAGCAGCACCGGACAAACA. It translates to CASSTGQT. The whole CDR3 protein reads CASSTGQTEVFF.

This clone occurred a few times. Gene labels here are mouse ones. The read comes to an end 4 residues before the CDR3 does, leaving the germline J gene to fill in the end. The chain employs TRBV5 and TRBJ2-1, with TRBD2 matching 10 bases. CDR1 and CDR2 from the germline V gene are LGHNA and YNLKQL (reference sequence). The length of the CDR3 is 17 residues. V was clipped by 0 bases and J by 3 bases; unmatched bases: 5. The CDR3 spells CASSQDWDWGLYAEQFF. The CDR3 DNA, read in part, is TGTGCCAGCAGCCAAGATTGGGACTGGGGCCTCTATGCT.

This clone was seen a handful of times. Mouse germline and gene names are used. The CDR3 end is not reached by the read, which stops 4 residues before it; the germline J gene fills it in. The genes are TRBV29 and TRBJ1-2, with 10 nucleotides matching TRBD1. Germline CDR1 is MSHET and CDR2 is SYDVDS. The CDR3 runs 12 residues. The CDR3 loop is CASSGTGVDYTF. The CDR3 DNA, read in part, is TGTGCTAGCAGCGGGACAGGGGTC.

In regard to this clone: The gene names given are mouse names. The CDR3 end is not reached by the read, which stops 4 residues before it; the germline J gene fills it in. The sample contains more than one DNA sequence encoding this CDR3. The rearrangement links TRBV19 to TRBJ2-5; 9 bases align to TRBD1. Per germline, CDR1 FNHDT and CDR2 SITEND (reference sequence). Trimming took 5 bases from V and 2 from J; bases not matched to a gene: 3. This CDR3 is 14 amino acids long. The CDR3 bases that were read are TGTGCCAGCAGCACAGGGGGCTTCCAAGAC. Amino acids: CASSTGGFQD. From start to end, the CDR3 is CASSTGGFQDTQYF.

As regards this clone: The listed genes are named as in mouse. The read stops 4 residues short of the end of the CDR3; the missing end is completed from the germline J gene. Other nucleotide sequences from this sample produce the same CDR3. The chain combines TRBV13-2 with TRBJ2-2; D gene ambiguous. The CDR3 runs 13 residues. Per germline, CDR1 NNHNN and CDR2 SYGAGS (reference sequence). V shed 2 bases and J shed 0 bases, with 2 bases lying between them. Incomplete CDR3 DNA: TGTGCCAGCGGTGAGGCAAACACCGGG. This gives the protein CASGEANTG. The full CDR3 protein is CASGEANTGQLYF.

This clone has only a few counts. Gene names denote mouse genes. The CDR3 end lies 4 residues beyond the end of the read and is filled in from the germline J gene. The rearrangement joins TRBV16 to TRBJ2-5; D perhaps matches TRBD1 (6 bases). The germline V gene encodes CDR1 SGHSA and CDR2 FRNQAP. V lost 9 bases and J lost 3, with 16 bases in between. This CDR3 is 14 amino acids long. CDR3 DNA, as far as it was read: TGTGCAAGGGGCTCTCTCAGGGGACAAGAC. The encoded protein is CARGSLRGQD. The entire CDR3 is CARGSLRGQDTQYF.

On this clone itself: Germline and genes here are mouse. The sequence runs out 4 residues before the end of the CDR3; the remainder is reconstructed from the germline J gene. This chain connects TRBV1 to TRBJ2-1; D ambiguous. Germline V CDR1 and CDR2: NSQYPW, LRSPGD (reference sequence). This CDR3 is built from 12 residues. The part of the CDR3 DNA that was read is TGCACCTGCAGTGCATTGGGTCCT. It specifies CTCSALGP. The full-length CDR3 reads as CTCSALGPEQFF.